These 4 T cell receptor beta chains came from one sample sequenced in a study of T-cell memory formation after mild COVID-19. MiXCR, applied by TCRdb to the 5' RACE reads, yields one record per CDR3 protein. The table lists hundreds of thousands of distinct CDR3 sequences, roughly 17% of them singletons. Sample: PBMCs or a T cell subset sorted from them (not recorded which). The origin of the receptors is an adult woman who had mild COVID-19 (a few samples of this study predate the infection). Cell type and time point are not known.

The CDR3 here is CASSSSGSVDTQYF. Here the CDR3 DNA reads TGTGCCAGCAGTTCATCTGGGTCGGTAGATACGCAGTATTTT. The rearrangement uses TRBV12-3 or TRBV12-4 and TRBJ2-3; D call uncertain. V dropped 4 bases and J dropped 5 bases, with 13 bases sitting between them. The CDR3 sequence is 14 residues long.

This clonotype has only a few counts. The chain carries TRBV5-1 and TRBJ2-6; D not certain. The CDR3 contains 15 residues. V gave up 1 base and J gave up 1 base, with 6 bases separating them. Germline-derived CDR1 and CDR2 are SGHRS and YFSETQ. CDR3 region: CASSLLTSGANVLTF. The CDR3, as DNA: TGCGCCAGCAGCTTGCTCACGTCTGGGGCCAACGTCCTGACTTTC.

This clonotype turned up a few times. CDR3 region: CASSQDGFMTQYF. As DNA, the CDR3 is TGTGCCAGCAGCCAAGATGGGTTTATGACCCAGTACTTC. The chain uses TRBV3-1 and TRBJ2-7, with D unresolved. The DNA end lines up better with TRBJ2-5; the J call may be wrong. Germline V gene lookup returns CDR1 LGHDT and CDR2 YNNKEL (reference sequence). The CDR3 runs to 13 residues.

The chain recombines TRBV7-6 with TRBJ2-1; possible D gene TRBD1, 6 bases. This CDR3 comprises 17 residues. Germline V CDR1 and CDR2: SGHVS, FNYEAQ. V shed 5 bases and J shed 0 bases, with 17 bases lying between them. The CDR3 sequence is CASSRFRGTSSYNEQFF. CDR3 nucleotide sequence: TGTGCCAGCAGCCGGTTTAGAGGGACAAGCTCCTACAATGAGCAGTTCTTC. The variable domain in full, completed from reference TRBV7-6 and TRBJ2-1, reads GAGVSQSPRYKVTKRGQDVALRCDPISGHVSLYWYRQALGQGPEFLTYFNYEAQQDKSGLPNDRFSAERPEGSISTLTIQRTEQRDSAMYRCASSRFRGTSSYNEQFFGPGTRLTVL.